This T cell receptor beta chain was identified in a study of blood T cell repertoires in COVID-19. Study-level background: COVID-19 samples, acute and convalescent, were from the United States, Italy and Spain.

Original processing methods: Amplifying reference gene primers gave estimates of nucleated cell counts. Profiled with immunoSEQ multiplex PCR; TCRdb holds only in-frame clones, not every one. That table gives V, J and clone size, and the DNA gave D and trimming. The sample includes approximately 280,000 clones, more than 75% of them seen just once. Germline V gene lookup returns CDR1 ENHRY and CDR2 SYGVKD. This CDR3 has 14 residues. V lost 4 bases and J 4 bases, leaving 8 bases between the germline ends. This sequence was found in a woman aged 25 to 39 who had recovered from COVID-19. The chain employs TRBV10-3 and TRBJ1-6; D call uncertain. The sequenced sample consisted of peripheral blood. CDR3 DNA sequence: TGTGCCATCAGTGGAGGCCAGTATAATTCACCCCTCCACTTT. It is translated as CAISGGQYNSPLHF.